This T cell receptor beta chain emerged from a study of T-cell reconstitution after alpha-beta-depleted transplantation in children. The CDR3 loop spans 15 amino acids. The trim removed 5 bases at V and 4 bases at J, leaving 10 bases unmatched. CDR1 and CDR2 from the germline V gene are DFQATT and SNEGSKA (reference sequence). This clonotype came up many times. The library targeted TCRbeta and was prepared with unique molecular identifiers. TCRdb reprocessed the PCR reads via MiXCR and lists one record per CDR3 protein. The sample holds some 520,000 distinct CDR3 sequences, 30% to 35% seen once. V and J are TRBV20-1 and TRBJ2-7; 11 nucleotides line up with TRBD2. The sample in question was PBMCs from the stem cell graft donor, obtained from the stem cell graft. The receptor's source is a human donor who donated a stem cell graft to a child with aplastic anemia. The CDR3 DNA reads TGCAGTGCTGAAACCGGGACTAGCGGTATATACGAGCAGTACTTC. Its translation: CSAETGTSGIYEQYF.